Listed here is a single T cell receptor (beta chain). Researchers took RNA transcripts and amplified the TCR beta CDR3 regions from them. The HTBI primer set served for first-round RT-PCR of the TCR CDR3. TCRdb independently ran MiXCR on the multiplex PCR reads; one entry per CDR3 protein. The profile shows a few hundred thousand distinct CDR3 sequences, approximately 15% of them singletons. The data belong to a study of T cells in Graves' hyperthyroidism and ophthalmopathy. Background on the study: Peripheral blood was secured at the point of initial diagnosis, before any treatment.

The sequence derives from a woman younger than 30 with Graves' hyperthyroidism. Sequenced input: blood.

The CDR3 nucleotides read TGTGCCAGCAGCCCCTCTAGGGGAGCTTTCTTT. Encoded protein: CASSPSRGAFF. This chain links TRBV28 with TRBJ1-1, with a weak D call TRBD1 (5 bases). Per the germline V gene, CDR1 is MDHEN and CDR2 is SYDVKM. Between the trimmed V and J ends, which lost 6 bases and 10 bases, there was a span of 12 bases. The CDR3 totals 11 residues. The full variable domain, its missing parts supplied by reference TRBV28 and TRBJ1-1, is DVKVTQSSRYLVKRTGEKVFLECVQDMDHENMFWYRQDPGLGLRLIYFSYDVKMKEKGDIPEGYSVSREKKERFSLILESASTNQTSMYLCASSPSRGAFFGQGTRLTVV.